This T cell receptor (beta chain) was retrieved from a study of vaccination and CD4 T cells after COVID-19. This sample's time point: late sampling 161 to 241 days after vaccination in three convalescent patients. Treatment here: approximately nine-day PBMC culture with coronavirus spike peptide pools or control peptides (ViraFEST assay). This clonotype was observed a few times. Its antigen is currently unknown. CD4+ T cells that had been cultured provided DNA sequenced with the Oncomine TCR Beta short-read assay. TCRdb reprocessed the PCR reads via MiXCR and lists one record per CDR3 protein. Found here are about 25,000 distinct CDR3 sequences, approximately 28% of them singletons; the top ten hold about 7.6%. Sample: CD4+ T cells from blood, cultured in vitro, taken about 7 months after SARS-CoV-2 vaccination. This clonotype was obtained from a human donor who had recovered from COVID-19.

The CDR3 nucleotides read TGTGCCAGCAGCCTAGGGACAGGGCGGCTACGCCTCACCGGGGAGCTGTTTTTT. It translates to CASSLGTGRLRLTGELFF. The V and J genes are TRBV7-2 and TRBJ2-2, with 9 bases fitting TRBD1. The CDR3 extends over 18 amino acids. Germline CDR1 SGHTA, CDR2 FQGNSA. The V gene end was trimmed by 5 bases and the J gene end by 4 bases; junction bases not matched to a gene: 14.